This T cell receptor beta chain emerged from a study of graft-versus-host responses after intestinal transplantation. This clone was picked up one time. Its antigen remains unidentified. The assay was immunoSEQ multiplex PCR, and TCRdb's table has in-frame clones only and misses some. The repertoire has tens of thousands of clones, around nine tenths of them found once; the top ten carry under 0.55%. The CDR3 has 13 amino acids. CDR1 MNHEY and CDR2 SVGAGI come from the germline V gene. Trimming cost V 8 bases and J 7 bases; bases outside gene matches: 7. Specimen: unstimulated CD8+ T cells sorted from spleen or lymph node cells, collected before intestinal transplant. The chain carries TRBV6-5 and TRBJ1-5; the match to TRBD1 covers 8 bases. The sequence came from a human donor who received an intestinal transplant. CDR3 residues: CASSDRGGQPQHF. The CDR3 region has the DNA TGTGCCAGCTCTGACAGGGGCGGGCAGCCCCAGCATTTT.